One and the same sample provided the 18 T cell receptor beta chains below, sequenced in a study of T-cell memory formation after mild COVID-19 (dated by TCRdb to 2020 to 2023). The library was obtained by 5' RACE. TCRdb records Illumina NovaSeq 6000 as the sequencer. In TCRdb, the public reads were trimmed at Q25 with fastp and aligned with MiXCR, with productive beta chains retained. Rows are unified per CDR3 protein, each entry keeping the most common DNA and genes. The sample profile shows 190,000 or so distinct CDR3 sequences; 10% to 13% of them were found once. The top ten clonotypes cover approximately 2.8% of the sample. Sequenced: PBMCs or a T cell subset sorted from them (not recorded which). The receptors were gathered from a man younger than 35 who had mild COVID-19 (a few samples of this study predate the infection). The sample titles of this study are shuffled in the database, so cell type and time point are left out; the donor was told from shared clones.

The chain carries TRBV4-3 and TRBJ1-1, with 7 positions matching TRBD1. Germline loops: CDR1 LGHNA, CDR2 YSLEER. With 4 bases clipped from V and 0 bases from J, the junction kept 11 bases outside the gene matches. CDR3 size: 17 residues. The CDR3 region is CASSRATGAALNTEAFF. The CDR3 DNA reads TGCGCCAGCAGCCGGGCCACAGGGGCCGCTCTGAACACTGAAGCTTTCTTT.

This clonotype was counted only a few times. The chain is built from TRBV7-2 and TRBJ2-5, with D perhaps TRBD1 (6 bases). V was pared by 7 bases and J by 3 bases, with 15 bases between. Germline V gives CDR1 SGHTA, CDR2 FQGNSA. CDR3 length equals 14 residues. This CDR3 reads CASTVGGAKETQYF. CDR3 in DNA: TGTGCCAGCACCGTAGGGGGAGCCAAAGAGACCCAGTACTTC.

This clonotype was seen at least ten times. The V call is TRBV7-2, the J call TRBJ2-7; TRBD2 might be the D (6 bases). The length of the CDR3 is 15 residues. Germline values: CDR1 SGHTA, CDR2 FQGNSA. The V and J ends lost 5 bases and 0 bases respectively, with 14 bases between them. DNA of the CDR3: TGTGCCAGCAGCCCGGGACTTTCCCTCTCCTACGAGCAGTACTTC. Its translation is CASSPGLSLSYEQYF.

This clonotype was counted between two and nine times. CDR3 DNA: TGTGCCAGCAGTTTACGACAGGGGGCTGGGACCCAGTACTTC. This encodes CASSLRQGAGTQYF. The rearrangement joins TRBV12-3 or TRBV12-4 to TRBJ2-5; 10 nucleotides line up with TRBD1. CDR3 length: 14 amino acids. Germline trimming cut 2 bases from V and 7 bases from J; bases unmatched to any gene: 4.

J is TRBJ2-7 and V is TRBV14, with D maybe TRBD2 (6 bases). The CDR3 length is 11 residues. Germline assignment: CDR1 SGHDN and CDR2 FVKESK. V was shortened by 8 bases and J by 6 bases, with 11 bases between the two germline ends. Here the CDR3 DNA reads TGTGCCAGCCAAGCGGGTGTCGAGCAGTACTTC. Its translation: CASQAGVEQYF.

CDR3 sequence (DNA): TGCGCCAGCAGCTTCTCACAGGGCATACACTCCGGGGAGCTGTTTTTT. Translating gives CASSFSQGIHSGELFF. V gene TRBV5-1 combines with J gene TRBJ2-2; tentatively, D is TRBD1 (6 bases). This CDR3 spans 16 amino acids. V gave up 2 bases and J gave up 6 bases, with 17 bases separating them. Per the germline V gene, CDR1 is SGHRS and CDR2 is YFSETQ.

This sequence joins TRBV4-3 and TRBJ2-7, with 8 bases aligning to TRBD1. This CDR3 has 15 amino acids. Trimming cost V 4 bases and J 0 bases; bases outside gene matches: 5. Germline V lookup: CDR1 LGHNA, CDR2 YSLEER. The CDR3 sequence: CASSLTGQGSYEQYF. CDR3 DNA sequence: TGCGCCAGCAGCCTTACCGGACAGGGCTCCTACGAGCAGTACTTC.

This clonotype was recorded a few times. The chain links TRBV5-1 to TRBJ2-1; 12 nucleotides line up with TRBD2. Germline CDR1 is SGHRS and CDR2 is YFSETQ. The CDR3 loop spans 15 amino acids. Germline trimming cut 5 bases from V and 2 bases from J; bases unmatched to any gene: 2. The CDR3 region has the DNA TGCGCCAGCAGACGACTAGCGGGGGCCTACAATGAGCAGTTCTTC. Its protein is CASRRLAGAYNEQFF.

The chain uses TRBV6-1 and TRBJ1-2, with 8 bases lining up with TRBD1. V lost 7 bases, J lost 6 bases, and 4 bases stayed unmatched. Germline CDR1 reads MNHNS; CDR2 reads SASEGT. The CDR3 spans 12 residues. The CDR3 nucleotides are TGTGCCAGCAATTACAGGGGGGATGGCTACACCTTC. This codes for CASNYRGDGYTF.

This clonotype has a handful of counts. This rearrangement joins TRBV7-8 to TRBJ1-6; D remains unclear. Trimming cost V 2 bases and J 10 bases, with 15 bases left between them. CDR1 is SGHVS and CDR2 is FQNEAQ in the germline V gene. The CDR3 has 15 residues. CDR3 nucleotide sequence: TGTGCCAGCAGCTTATTCACCCCCCCTAGCTCACCCCTCCACTTT. Protein sequence: CASSLFTPPSSPLHF.

The J gene is TRBJ2-5, the V gene TRBV5-1, with 9 bases aligning to TRBD2. The V and J ends lost 4 bases and 4 bases, in that order; junction bases with no gene match: 8. This CDR3 is built from 15 residues. From germline, CDR1 is SGHRS and CDR2 YFSETQ. CDR3 nucleotide sequence: TGCGCCAGCAGCGGGGGCGCGGGGGGGCCAGAGACCCAGTACTTC. Its protein product is CASSGGAGGPETQYF.

The chain recombines TRBV12-3 or TRBV12-4 with TRBJ1-1; 10 bases align to TRBD1. V gave up 8 bases and J gave up 3 bases; unmatched junction bases: 6. The CDR3 sequence is 14 residues long. This CDR3 reads CASDRGQGDTEAFF. The DNA of the CDR3 is TGTGCCAGCGACAGGGGGCAGGGGGACACTGAAGCTTTCTTT.

This clonotype was detected once. V gene TRBV12-3 or TRBV12-4 combines with J gene TRBJ2-7, with D perhaps assigned TRBD1 or TRBD2 (5 bases each). The length of the CDR3 is 13 residues. The V end was cut by 6 bases, the J end by 4 bases, with 13 bases between. The CDR3 nucleotides are TGTGCCAGCAGCCTGGGACCCAAATACGAGCAGTACTTC. The encoded protein is CASSLGPKYEQYF.

As regards this clonotype: No conserved phenylalanine or tryptophan ends this CDR3, so it is likely a read error. It is unclear where the CDR3 begins or ends on the DNA, so no DNA is shown, and the CDR3 is as TCRdb lists it. The CDR3 reads CASRTGHQ. The chain combines TRBV12-3 or TRBV12-4 with TRBJ2-5; the table's D gene call, TRBD1, was not cross checked with the DNA. The length of the CDR3 is 8 amino acids, counting both ends.

The chain couples TRBV7-2 to TRBJ2-5; tentative D call: TRBD2 (5 bases). V was cut by 5 bases and J by 5 bases, with 15 bases left in between. Germline lookup yields CDR1 SGHTA and CDR2 FQGNSA. This CDR3 has 14 amino acids. The CDR3 loop is CASSPWTGSETQYF. CDR3 sequence (DNA): TGTGCCAGCAGCCCTTGGACGGGGTCTGAGACCCAGTACTTC.

This clonotype was recorded at least ten times. The chain employs TRBV5-1 and TRBJ2-7; D could derive from TRBD1 or TRBD2 (5 bases each). Germline values: CDR1 SGHRS, CDR2 YFSETQ. The V end was cut by 7 bases, the J end by 9 bases, with 14 bases between. The CDR3 length is 11 residues. The CDR3, as DNA: TGCGCCAGCGGCGGCGCCGGGGCGCAGTACTTC. This codes for CASGGAGAQYF.

This clonotype was detected a few times. The genes are TRBV5-1 and TRBJ2-3; D not resolved. The V and J ends lost 0 bases and 3 bases respectively, with 8 bases between them. The CDR3 totals 14 residues. CDR1 and CDR2 from the germline V gene are SGHRS and YFSETQ. CDR3 amino acids: CASSLAPLTDTQYF. CDR3 nucleotides: TGCGCCAGCAGCTTGGCCCCCTTAACAGATACGCAGTATTTT.

V is TRBV20-1 and J is TRBJ1-1; maybe TRBD1 (5 bases). In germline, CDR1 is DFQATT, CDR2 SNEGSKA (reference sequence). The CDR3 is 11 residues long. Between the trimmed V and J ends, which lost 6 bases and 4 bases, there was a span of 9 bases. The CDR3 protein is CSAGRGTEAFF. CDR3 DNA sequence: TGCAGTGCGGGACGGGGCACTGAAGCTTTCTTT.